This is a list of T cell receptor beta chains from one sample in a study of CD8 T cells in ankylosing spondylitis. MiXCR, run by TCRdb on the 5' RACE reads, gives a single entry per CDR3 protein. The sample yields 300,000 to 350,000 distinct CDR3 sequences, under 25% seen once. Material for sequencing was blood, either unsorted or a sorted T cell fraction (not recorded which). These receptors all come from a female donor with ankylosing spondylitis or in good health (not recorded which). CDR3s include the opening cysteine and the closing phenylalanine or tryptophan.

v_call	j_call	cdr3_aa
TRBV20-1	TRBJ2-1	CSASGTSGRIEQFF
TRBV5-6	TRBJ2-7	CASSLPTDRHEQYF
TRBV13	TRBJ2-1	CASSFYTGGVRGEQFF
TRBV7-2	TRBJ2-1	CASSSGTTYNEQFF
TRBV6-1	TRBJ2-1	CASSIRDREYNEQFF
TRBV24-1	TRBJ1-5	CATSQGGTGSQPQHF
TRBV10-3	TRBJ1-1	CAISAARNTEAFF
TRBV10-3	TRBJ2-1	CAISESTPDSEQFF
TRBV20-1	TRBJ2-1	CSAHSDPYNEQFF
TRBV14	TRBJ2-1	CASSQVQARQFF
TRBV29-1	TRBJ1-4	CSVSGAANEKLFF
TRBV7-2	TRBJ2-7	CASSPLAGGPDEQYF
TRBV2	TRBJ1-1	CASSAAGRVEAFF
TRBV20-1	TRBJ2-3	CSAQLLRGTDTQYF
TRBV28	TRBJ1-2	CASSLSPRGGSYGYTF
TRBV29-1	TRBJ2-7	CSVSDSYEQYF
TRBV5-5	TRBJ1-4	CASSRDGVEEKLFF
TRBV4-3	TRBJ2-1	CASSQEGLADNEQFF
TRBV18	TRBJ1-5	CASSIGQGISQPQHF
TRBV6-1	TRBJ1-3	CASIDGQGIGNTIYF
TRBV5-1	TRBJ2-7	CASTPMGRQGTHEQYF
TRBV5-1	TRBJ2-1	CASRTVLGEADEQFF
TRBV12-3/TRBV12-4	TRBJ2-1	CASRSSGTFNEQFF
TRBV12-3/TRBV12-4	TRBJ2-3	CASSWRGRDTQYF
TRBV25-1	TRBJ2-1	CASSDGAGPQFF
TRBV5-6	TRBJ2-2	CSSSFGRTGELFF
TRBV5-1	TRBJ2-1	CASSLEGAKQFF
TRBV20-1	TRBJ2-3	CSAKSTGGGRTDTQYF
TRBV7-9	TRBJ2-3	CASSKLLAGADTQYF
TRBV7-2	TRBJ1-2	CASSPGLGYTF
TRBV12-3/TRBV12-4	TRBJ2-7	CASSRGHAYEQYF
TRBV5-1	TRBJ2-3	CASSTGLQPRTDTQYF
TRBV7-9	TRBJ1-1	CASSLPGNRDTEAFF
TRBV6-5	TRBJ2-7	CASSYSSGTASHEQYF
TRBV7-2	TRBJ2-1	CASSLGGRASRKHEQFF
TRBV13	TRBJ2-1	CASSNTGLVYNEQFF
TRBV20-1	TRBJ1-4	CSARVRASNEKLFF
TRBV29-1	TRBJ1-3	CSVGGTGVSSGNTIYF
TRBV10-3	TRBJ2-3	CAISEDIRTDTQYF
TRBV24-1	TRBJ2-1	CATKGEREWDEQFF
TRBV4-3	TRBJ2-3	CASSQGGTSTDTQYF
TRBV29-1	TRBJ1-1	CSVKTREDTEAFF
TRBV6-1	TRBJ2-2	CASTVGGPITGELFF